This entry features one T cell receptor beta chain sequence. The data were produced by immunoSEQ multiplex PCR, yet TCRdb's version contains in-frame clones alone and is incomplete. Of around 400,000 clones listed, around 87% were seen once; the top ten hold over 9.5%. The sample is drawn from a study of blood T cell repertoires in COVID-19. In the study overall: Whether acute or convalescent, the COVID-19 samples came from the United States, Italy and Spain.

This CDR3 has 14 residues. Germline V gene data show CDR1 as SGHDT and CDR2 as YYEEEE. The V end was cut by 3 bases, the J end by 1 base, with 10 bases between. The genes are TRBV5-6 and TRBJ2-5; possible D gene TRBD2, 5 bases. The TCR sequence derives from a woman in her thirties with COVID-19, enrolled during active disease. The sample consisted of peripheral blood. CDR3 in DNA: TGTGCCAGCAGCTCCAATAGCGTCCAAGAGACCCAGTACTTC. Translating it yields CASSSNSVQETQYF.